This T cell receptor (beta chain) emerged from a study of T cell responses to AZD1222 COVID-19 vaccine. Study-wide results and limits: Vaccine-associated CD4 TCRs ranged over spike, dominating at 160-218 and 743-854. Reportedly, close to half of spike-specific TCRs are directed against unmutated variant regions.

V trimming: 5 bases; J trimming: 0 bases; junction bases outside the gene matches: 3. Germline V lookup: CDR1 SNHLY, CDR2 FYNNEI. The CDR3 runs 14 residues. Profiling relied on immunoSEQ multiplex PCR, and the TCRdb table lists in-frame clones only, not all of them. Of 150,000 to 200,000 clones listed, roughly nine tenths were seen once; the top ten hold 3.6%. As regards this clone: Its antigen is currently unknown.

The source is an adult who received the MenACWY meningococcal vaccine as a control. The input for sequencing was peripheral blood, taken 28 days after the second dose of the MenACWY control vaccine. The chain joins TRBV2 to TRBJ1-2, with 7 nucleotides matching TRBD1. The CDR3 loop reads CASSWDRANYGYTF. The DNA of the CDR3 is TGTGCCAGCAGTTGGGACAGAGCTAACTATGGCTACACCTTC.